The subject of this entry is one TCR beta chain. Clones were sequenced by immunoSEQ multiplex PCR, and TCRdb holds only the in-frame ones, with some missing. Found here are approximately 290,000 clones, around 91% of them singletons; the top ten hold about 4.5%. This sample is drawn from a study of blood T cell repertoires in COVID-19. On the study more broadly: In each case, the material was cDNA or gDNA derived from T cells, B-cell-depleted T cells, or PBMCs.

Participants came from 24 US areas, aged roughly 18 to 100 years. With V trimmed by 4 bases and J by 6 bases, 5 bases remained unmatched. Germline CDR1 is MNHEY and CDR2 is SVGAGI. This CDR3 has 15 residues. The specimen was PBMCs or T cells enriched from blood (not recorded which). The genes are TRBV6-5 and TRBJ1-4; 10 bases are shared with TRBD1. This sequence originates from a woman under 30 with acute COVID-19. In DNA, the CDR3 is TGTGCCAGCAGTTCCTGGACAGGGGGTTATGAAAAACTGTTTTTT. Its translation is CASSSWTGGYEKLFF.